A single TCR beta chain is shown here with its context. Antigen specificity is unknown. Germline lookup yields CDR1 SGHDT and CDR2 YYEEEE. Trimming stripped 3 bases from V and 7 bases from J, with 7 bases between. The CDR3 length is 11 residues. The sample belongs to a study of OX40 agonist ivuxolimab in advanced cancers. Overall study: Patients were given ivuxolimab, an antibody that agonizes OX40 (CD134). Treatment received earlier with anti-PD-1, anti-PD-L1 or anti-CTLA-4 agents was allowed, and around 36% had some.

Sequencing used immunoSEQ multiplex PCR; TCRdb keeps in-frame clones, though not all of them. The sample records more than 70,000 clones, around 90% being singletons. Autoimmune disease history or systemic immunosuppression meant exclusion. Study results and caveats: At 0.1-3.0 mg/kg, partial responders had clonal expansion among the lowest observed.

This chain connects TRBV5-6 to TRBJ1-2; D is unresolved. The source was CD4+ or CD8+ T cells sorted from blood, collected in a trial of the OX40 agonist ivuxolimab. The receptor was derived from an adult with an advanced solid tumor such as melanoma, head and neck, liver or kidney cancer. The CDR3 DNA sequence: TGTGCCAGCAGCTCCATGGGTGGCTACACCTTC. Translated, it gives CASSSMGGYTF.